These T cell receptor beta chains were read from a single sample in a study of shared T cell receptors in the human thymus. TCRdb's copy holds only in-frame clones and misses some; the assay was immunoSEQ multiplex PCR. The sample consists of about 660,000 clones, 88% of them appearing once. These data were likewise used in another study, on human thymus T cells.

The sequencing input was thymocytes. The receptors shown here come from a boy under three years old with a congenital heart defect. Both conserved end residues are part of each CDR3. A D gene is named only where the DNA matches it firmly. Clone size, where shown, is once, few, many, or a class for clones that have expanded.

TRBD1	TRBV4-1	NA	TRBJ1-2	TGCGCCAGCAGCTCTCCGGGACAGGGCTATGGCTACACCTTC	CASSSPGQGYGYTF
TRBD1	TRBV6-1	NA	TRBJ1-1	TGTGCCAGCCGACAGGGTGGGACTGAAGCTTTCTTT	CASRQGGTEAFF
NA	TRBV5-4	NA	TRBJ1-2	TGTGCCAGCAGCTTGGCGGAGCCTGGTTACTATGGCTACACCTTC	CASSLAEPGYYGYTF
NA	TRBV30	NA	TRBJ2-6	TGTGCCTGGAGTGTACGACTATCCAAGAGCTCTGGGGCCAACGTCCTGACTTTC	CAWSVRLSKSSGANVLTF
TRBD2	TRBV4-3	NA	TRBJ2-2	TGCGCCAGCAGCCAAGACAACGGGACTAGCGGGAGGCGACGTCGAAAAGAGGAGCTGTTTTTT	CASSQDNGTSGRRRRKEELFF
TRBD2	TRBV15	NA	TRBJ2-7	TGTGCCACCAGCAGATTCAGGACTAGCGGGCAGGGGGAGCAGTACTTC	CATSRFRTSGQGEQYF
TRBD2	TRBV27	NA	TRBJ2-7	TGTGCCAGCAGCCCCCGGGCTAGCGGGACGCTTATAACCCCCCCTCTCTACTACGAGCAGTACTTC	CASSPRASGTLITPPLYYEQYF
TRBD2	TRBV19	NA	TRBJ2-2	TGTGCCAGTAATTTTAGGGACTATAACACCGGGGAGCTGTTTTTT	CASNFRDYNTGELFF
TRBD1	TRBV6-1	NA	TRBJ1-1	TGTGCCAGCATGGGGACAGCGCACGGGAACACTGAAGCTTTCTTT	CASMGTAHGNTEAFF
TRBD2	TRBV10-1	NA	TRBJ2-1	TGCGCCAGCATACTAGCGATCAATGAGCAGTTCTTC	CASILAINEQFF
NA	TRBV11-1	NA	TRBJ2-5	TGTGCCAGCAGCTTAGCTATAGGGCCCGAGCGGGAGACCCAGTACTTC	CASSLAIGPERETQYF
NA	TRBV12-5	NA	TRBJ2-5	TGTGCTAGTGGTTTGGTACTGGGGTGGAGGTTGTACTTC	CASGLVLGWRLYF
NA	TRBV7-9	NA	TRBJ1-2	TGTGCCAGCAGCTTAGCTCAAGGGGCAGCTCAAAGGGGCTACACCTTC	CASSLAQGAAQRGYTF
NA	TRBV21-1	NA	TRBJ2-7	TGTGCCAGCAGCAAAGTAAGACAGCCCTACGAGCAGTACTTC	CASSKVRQPYEQYF
NA	TRBV7-4	NA	TRBJ1-1	TGTGCCAGCAGCTTGGGGGGGCCGGGTACTGAAGCTTTCTTT	CASSLGGPGTEAFF
NA	TRBV5-1	NA	TRBJ1-2	TGCGCCAGCAGCCCGACAGGTCCTAACTATGGCTACACCTTC	CASSPTGPNYGYTF
TRBD1	TRBV4-2	NA	TRBJ1-5	TGTGCCAGCAGCCAAGATTTAGGACAGGGCAATAGCAATCAGCCCCAGCATTTT	CASSQDLGQGNSNQPQHF
TRBD2	TRBV5-1	NA	TRBJ2-3	TGCGCCAGCAGCCGCAAGCGGGAGGGGGCAGATACGCAGTATTTT	CASSRKREGADTQYF
TRBD2	TRBV7-9	once	TRBJ2-2	TGTGCCACCAGAGGACTAGCGGGAGGGGCGAACACCGGGGAGCTGTTTTTT	CATRGLAGGANTGELFF
TRBD1	TRBV27	NA	TRBJ2-7	TGTGCCAGCAGTCCCAGAGAAGACAGGGCCTACGAGCAGTACTTC	CASSPREDRAYEQYF
NA	TRBV18	NA	TRBJ2-2	TGTGCCAGCTCACCTCCTTACCCCTACCGGGGGCTGTTTTTT	CASSPPYPYRGLFF
TRBD2	TRBV2	NA	TRBJ2-3	TGTGCCAGTGGGACTAGCGGGAGGAACGGTACGCAGTATTTT	CASGTSGRNGTQYF
NA	TRBV2	NA	TRBJ2-1	TGTGCCAGCAGTCCTAATTACAATGAGCAGTTCTTC	CASSPNYNEQFF
TRBD1	TRBV7-3	NA	TRBJ2-5	TGTGCCAGCAGCTTACAGGGCCCCGGACAGGGTTTCGAGACCCAGTACTTC	CASSLQGPGQGFETQYF
TRBD1	TRBV7-2	few	TRBJ1-5	TGTGCCAGCAGCTTTGGTCCCACAGGGGACAATCAGCCCCAGCATTTT	CASSFGPTGDNQPQHF
TRBD2	TRBV5-1	NA	TRBJ2-2	TGCGCCAGCAGCTTACCTCCGGGACTAGCGGGAGCGGGAGGGGAGCTGTTTTTT	CASSLPPGLAGAGGELFF